The entry that follows covers one T cell receptor beta chain sequence. These data are taken from a study of shared clonotypes between healthy human individuals. CDR1 is KGHSH and CDR2 is LQKENI in the germline V gene. This CDR3 region has 14 residues. V was shortened by 6 bases and J by 4 bases, with 15 bases between the two germline ends. Produced via immunoSEQ multiplex PCR; TCRdb's table is partial and in-frame only. The sample consists of about 2.4 million clones, more than 80% of them appearing once. Sequencing was done on a sample of naive CD4+ T cells sorted from blood. Subset described: CD45RA+ positively selected. The chain recombines TRBV18 with TRBJ2-5; D assignment may be TRBD1 or TRBD2 (5 bases each). This receptor was obtained from a man younger than 35 in good health. The CDR3 bases are TGTGCCAGCTCCCTGGGGACCGGAAGAGAGACCCAGTACTTC. This encodes CASSLGTGRETQYF.